Described below is a single T cell receptor (beta chain) sequence and its context. Its antigen is undetermined. The trim removed 1 base at V and 2 bases at J, leaving 6 bases unmatched. This CDR3 is 16 amino acids long. The V gene's germline CDR1 is SEHNR and CDR2 FQNEAQ (reference sequence). This specimen belongs to a study of T-cell memory formation after mild COVID-19. Study summary: Each donor largely had its own TCR clusters. Study-wide points: Pre-infection memory carried some responding clones, suggesting that cross-reactive memory joined.

TCRdb re-analysed the 5' RACE reads in MiXCR, keeping a single row per CDR3 protein. Of about 290,000 distinct CDR3 sequences listed, less than 20% are singletons. The sample comprised PBMCs or a T cell subset sorted from them (not recorded which). This receptor was identified in a man younger than 35 who had mild COVID-19 (a few samples of this study predate the infection). Cell type and time point are not known. The chain uses TRBV7-9 and TRBJ2-3; TRBD2 aligns across 7 bases. In DNA, the CDR3 is TGTGCCAGCAGCTTAGACGGCCTAGCGGTCACAGATACGCAGTATTTT. Protein: CASSLDGLAVTDTQYF.